These T cell receptor beta chains were read from a single sample in a study of T cells in Graves' hyperthyroidism and ophthalmopathy. Using its own MiXCR run on the multiplex PCR reads, TCRdb lists one record per CDR3 protein. The sample consists of roughly 630,000 distinct CDR3 sequences, more than 15% of them appearing once. Sequencing was carried out using blood. The source is a woman under 40 with Graves' hyperthyroidism. CDR3s include the opening cysteine and the closing phenylalanine or tryptophan. A D gene is named only where the DNA matches it firmly. Where a row states a size, it is once, few, many or the class of an expanded clone; other rows omit it.

TRBD2	TRBV7-2	TRBJ2-1	.	19	CASSSMTRLAGGPSNEQFF	TGTGCCAGCAGCTCTATGACTCGACTAGCGGGAGGGCCTTCAAATGAGCAGTTCTTC
.	TRBV20-1	TRBJ2-2	few	14	CSARGLLNTGELFF	TGCAGTGCTAGAGGACTCCTTAACACCGGGGAGCTGTTTTTT
.	TRBV3-1	TRBJ2-3	many	15	CASSQGALSTDTQYF	TGTGCCAGCAGCCAAGGAGCGTTGAGCACAGATACGCAGTATTTT
TRBD2	TRBV28	TRBJ2-3	many	14	CASSPSGGWDTQYF	TGTGCCAGCAGTCCTAGCGGGGGTTGGGATACGCAGTATTTT
TRBD2	TRBV12-3/TRBV12-4	TRBJ2-1	many	15	CASSQSGSSYNEQFF	TGTGCCAGCAGTCAAAGCGGGAGCTCCTACAATGAGCAGTTCTTC
.	TRBV12-5	TRBJ1-4	many	14	CASALREANEKLFF	TGTGCTAGTGCCCTGAGGGAGGCTAATGAAAAACTGTTTTTT
TRBD1	TRBV11-2	TRBJ2-7	few	15	CASSPQTGGPYEQYF	TGTGCCAGCAGCCCGCAGACAGGGGGCCCCTACGAGCAGTACTTC
.	TRBV7-2	TRBJ2-7	many	13	CASSSPTSYEQYF	TGTGCCAGCAGCTCCCCCACTAGCTACGAGCAGTACTTC
.	TRBV4-1	TRBJ2-3	few	13	CASSPANTDTQYF	TGCGCCAGCAGCCCAGCGAACACAGATACGCAGTATTTT
.	TRBV10-2	TRBJ2-3	few	14	CASSPRERADTQYF	TGCGCCAGCTCCCCCCGGGAGAGGGCAGATACGCAGTATTTT
.	TRBV4-3	TRBJ1-5	.	13	CASSQSVNQPQHF	TGCGCCAGCAGCCAGTCAGTCAATCAGCCCCAGCATTTT
.	TRBV27	TRBJ2-7	many	12	CASSSGNYEQYF	TGTGCCAGCAGTTCGGGAAACTACGAGCAGTACTTC
.	TRBV9	TRBJ1-4	.	13	CASSVNEDEKLFF	TGTGCCAGCAGCGTAAATGAAGATGAAAAACTGTTTTTT
TRBD2	TRBV5-1	TRBJ2-7	many	16	CASSLPVAGGPVEQYF	TGCGCCAGCAGTTTGCCGGTGGCGGGAGGGCCCGTCGAGCAGTACTTC
TRBD2	TRBV11-2	TRBJ2-3	many	14	CAEGLAGGYDTQYF	TGTGCTGAGGGACTAGCGGGAGGGTATGATACGCAGTATTTT
.	TRBV7-2	TRBJ2-1	few	16	CASTYPSGGVYNEQFF	TGTGCCAGCACCTACCCGTCCGGTGGGGTTTACAATGAGCAGTTCTTC
.	TRBV15	TRBJ2-7	.	16	CATGRDPGGSSYEQYF	TGTGCCACCGGCAGAGATCCCGGGGGTAGCTCCTACGAGCAGTACTTC
TRBD1	TRBV7-2	TRBJ2-2	many	17	CASSLATTGWNTGELFF	TGTGCCAGCAGCTTGGCAACGACAGGGTGGAACACCGGGGAGCTGTTTTTT
.	TRBV20-1	TRBJ2-3	.	14	CSAKQGEFTDTQYF	TGCAGTGCTAAACAGGGAGAGTTCACAGATACGCAGTATTTT
.	TRBV9	TRBJ2-5	few	12	CASSREGETQYF	TGTGCCAGCAGTCGGGAAGGAGAGACCCAGTACTTC
.	TRBV6-5	TRBJ1-5	many	13	CASSYGSNQPQHF	TGTGCCAGCAGTTACGGGTCCAATCAGCCCCAGCATTTT
TRBD1	TRBV6-1	TRBJ1-5	.	16	CARPRQGSFSNQPQHF	TGTGCCAGGCCGCGACAGGGGAGTTTTAGCAATCAGCCCCAGCATTTT
TRBD2	TRBV12-3/TRBV12-4	TRBJ2-1	many	15	CASSSTGTGGNEQFF	TGTGCCAGCAGTTCCACCGGGACGGGAGGCAATGAGCAGTTCTTC
.	TRBV18	TRBJ2-2	.	16	CASSPLFSGNTGELFF	TGTGCCAGCTCACCACTGTTTTCCGGGAACACCGGGGAGCTGTTTTTT
TRBD1	TRBV20-1	TRBJ1-6	.	14	CSARGGQFNSPLHF	TGCAGTGCTAGAGGGGGACAGTTTAATTCACCCCTCCACTTT
.	TRBV5-1	TRBJ2-1	many	16	CASSLVRGSRNNEQFF	TGCGCCAGCAGCTTGGTCCGGGGGAGTCGTAACAATGAGCAGTTCTTC
.	TRBV5-1	TRBJ2-3	.	15	CASSLMTAGTDTQYF	TGCGCCAGCAGCTTAATGACAGCCGGGACAGATACGCAGTATTTT
.	TRBV3-1	TRBJ2-2	many	15	CASSQDLIAARELFF	TGTGCCAGCAGCCAAGATCTGATAGCTGCAAGGGAGCTGTTTTTT
.	TRBV9	TRBJ2-1	few	15	CASSVSGKADNEQFF	TGTGCCAGCAGCGTATCCGGGAAGGCGGACAATGAGCAGTTCTTC
TRBD2	TRBV30	TRBJ2-3	many	17	CAWRHFGLAGVLDTQYF	TGTGCCTGGAGACACTTCGGACTAGCGGGAGTTTTAGATACGCAGTATTTT
.	TRBV3-1	TRBJ2-2	many	12	CASRVTTGELFF	TGTGCCAGCCGGGTGACCACCGGGGAGCTGTTTTTT
TRBD1	TRBV28	TRBJ1-1	many	17	CASDFRGTGGDFTEAFF	TGTGCCAGCGACTTCCGCGGGACAGGGGGCGACTTCACTGAAGCTTTCTTT
TRBD1	TRBV15	TRBJ2-3	.	18	CATSKNRDRGRRGDTQYF	TGTGCCACCAGCAAGAACCGGGACAGGGGGCGCCGCGGAGATACGCAGTATTTT
.	TRBV19	TRBJ2-7	.	15	CASKVSPDTPYEQYF	TGTGCCAGTAAGGTCTCACCCGATACCCCCTACGAGCAGTACTTC
TRBD2	TRBV6-5	TRBJ2-2	few	17	CASSYSITSGSVGELFF	TGTGCCAGCAGTTACTCGATTACTAGCGGGAGTGTCGGGGAGCTGTTTTTT
TRBD2	TRBV3-1	TRBJ2-7	many	16	CASSQHTSAPSYEQYF	TGTGCCAGCAGCCAGCACACTAGCGCACCATCCTACGAGCAGTACTTC
.	TRBV11-2	TRBJ1-2	many	15	CASSLRQEPNYGYTF	TGTGCCAGCAGCTTAAGGCAGGAACCTAACTATGGCTACACCTTC
TRBD2	TRBV29-1	TRBJ2-5	.	12	CSVTSGKETQYF	TGCAGCGTGACTAGCGGGAAAGAGACCCAGTACTTC
TRBD1	TRBV4-3	TRBJ1-6	.	17	CASSHHPGTETHSPLHF	TGCGCCAGCAGCCACCATCCCGGGACAGAAACCCATTCACCCCTCCACTTT
.	TRBV24-1	TRBJ2-5	.	13	CATSGAAQETQYF	TGTGCCACCAGTGGGGCCGCCCAAGAGACCCAGTACTTC
TRBD2	TRBV14	TRBJ2-7	.	15	CASSQFLAGTYEQYF	TGTGCCAGCAGCCAATTTCTAGCGGGAACCTACGAGCAGTACTTC
TRBD2	TRBV2	TRBJ2-2	many	17	CASKPAGGPSNTGELFF	TGTGCCAGCAAACCAGCGGGAGGGCCCTCGAACACCGGGGAGCTGTTTTTT
TRBD2	TRBV6-5	TRBJ2-3	.	17	CASSYSGGVGSTDTQYF	TGTGCCAGCAGTTACTCTGGGGGGGTGGGGAGCACAGATACGCAGTATTTT
TRBD2	TRBV7-9	TRBJ2-7	many	16	CASSLPEAGRSYEQYF	TGTGCCAGCAGCCTCCCAGAAGCGGGGCGATCCTACGAGCAGTACTTC
.	TRBV5-1	TRBJ2-7	.	12	CASRAFTYEQYF	TGCGCCAGTCGGGCCTTCACCTACGAGCAGTACTTC
TRBD1	TRBV18	TRBJ1-4	.	14	CASSTRDRAEKLFF	TGTGCCAGCTCAACCCGGGACAGGGCTGAAAAACTGTTTTTT
TRBD1	TRBV27	TRBJ2-2	.	15	CASSLRDRNTGELVF	TGTGCCAGCAGTCTCCGGGACAGGAACACCGGGGAGCTGGTTTTT